This record looks at one T cell receptor beta chain sequence and its context. Germline V gene sequence: CDR1 SGHTA, CDR2 FQGNSA. This CDR3 contains 15 residues. The ends lost 2 bases at V and 6 bases at J; junction bases unmatched: 5. The source of the sample is a study of blood T cell repertoires in COVID-19. The assay was immunoSEQ multiplex PCR, and TCRdb's table has in-frame clones only and misses some. The sample has around 220,000 clones, approximately 78% seen once. This TCR came from a woman of 80 years or more with COVID-19, enrolled during active disease. The J gene is TRBJ1-5, the V gene TRBV7-2; 9 nucleotides line up with TRBD1. Input material: peripheral blood. The CDR3 here is CASSLFSTGGQPQHF. The DNA of the CDR3 is TGTGCCAGCAGCTTATTTTCGACAGGGGGTCAGCCCCAGCATTTT.